The clone carrying this T cell receptor beta chain was counted a few times. Time point described: newly diagnosed GD, antithyroid drugs for less than 3 months. Construction of the TCR library relied on RNA isolated from PBMCs. This specimen comes from a study of regulatory T cells in long-lasting Graves disease. Combining iRepertoire HTBI primers with Arm-PCR of CDR3 regions, the authors built TCR beta libraries. Source study methods: Identification of gene segments yielded some 62 TRBV and 13 to 15 TRBJ across samples. TCRdb reanalysed the multiplex PCR reads using MiXCR and keeps one entry per CDR3 protein. The V and J calls and clone size come from TCRdb's table, not from the authors' own analysis. The profile covers 550,000 to 650,000 distinct CDR3 sequences, with about 16% appearing a single time and approximately 12% taken by the ten largest. Trimming took 8 bases from V and 0 from J; bases not matched to a gene: 4. Germline V gene sequence: CDR1 WSHSY, CDR2 SAAADI. This CDR3 is built from 14 residues.

These data were also filed under a second study, of T cells in Graves' hyperthyroidism and ophthalmopathy.

Sequences were derived from peripheral blood mononuclear cells (PBMCs), sampled at new diagnosis, from a patient treated with antithyroid drugs. The J gene is TRBJ2-7, the V gene TRBV10-2; 10 nucleotides line up with TRBD1. This receptor was identified in a man younger than 35 with Graves disease. The CDR3 reads CASSDRGNSYEQYF. In nucleotides, the CDR3 is TGCGCCAGCTCGGACAGGGGGAACTCCTACGAGCAGTACTTC.